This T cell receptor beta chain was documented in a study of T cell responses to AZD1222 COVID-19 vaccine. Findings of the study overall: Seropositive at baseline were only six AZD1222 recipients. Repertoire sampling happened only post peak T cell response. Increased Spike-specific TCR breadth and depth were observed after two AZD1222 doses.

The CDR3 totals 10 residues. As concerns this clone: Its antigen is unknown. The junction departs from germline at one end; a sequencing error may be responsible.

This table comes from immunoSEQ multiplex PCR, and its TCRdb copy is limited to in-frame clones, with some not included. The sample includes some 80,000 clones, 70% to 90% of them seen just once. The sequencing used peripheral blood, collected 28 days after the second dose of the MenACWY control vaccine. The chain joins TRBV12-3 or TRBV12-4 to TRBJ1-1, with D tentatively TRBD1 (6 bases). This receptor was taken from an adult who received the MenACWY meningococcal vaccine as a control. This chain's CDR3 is CASSFGGPVF. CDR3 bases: TGTGCCAGCAGTTTCGGGGGGCCTGTCTTT.